A selection of T cell receptor beta chains follows, all from one sample in a study of blood T cell repertoires in COVID-19. Generated by immunoSEQ multiplex PCR, the TCRdb table keeps only in-frame clones and is missing some. The repertoire includes under 250,000 clones, around 89% of them detected once, and 3.5% sits in the top ten. The sample comprised PBMCs or T cells enriched from blood (not recorded which). Receptors were obtained from a woman under 30 in a cohort exposed to, infected with or recovered from COVID-19 (not recorded which). Each CDR3 is given with its conserved first and last residue. Fields, in order: clone size, D gene, V gene, J gene, CDR3 DNA, CDR3 protein. The D gene is left open where the match is weak. Clone size is shown for a subset of rows, as once, few, many or a class of expanded clone.

clone_size: NA
d_call: NA
v_call: TRBV24-1
j_call: TRBJ2-5
cdr3_nt: TGTGCCACCAGTGGTAGTCAGCCGGGAGTTGAGTCCCAGTACTTC
cdr3_aa: CATSGSQPGVESQYF

clone_size: NA
d_call: NA
v_call: TRBV9
j_call: TRBJ2-1
cdr3_nt: TGTGCCAGCAGCGGAGGGGGGGTTTGGGAGCAGTTCTTC
cdr3_aa: CASSGGGVWEQFF

clone_size: once
d_call: NA
v_call: TRBV7-6
j_call: TRBJ2-1
cdr3_nt: TGTGCCAGCAGCTTAGATAGGACAAATGAGCAGTTCTTC
cdr3_aa: CASSLDRTNEQFF

clone_size: NA
d_call: TRBD1
v_call: TRBV7-8
j_call: TRBJ1-5
cdr3_nt: TGTGCCAGCAGGTCCGCAGGGGGCCTTTATAGCAATCAGCCCCAGCATTTT
cdr3_aa: CASRSAGGLYSNQPQHF

clone_size: NA
d_call: NA
v_call: TRBV20-1
j_call: TRBJ2-1
cdr3_nt: TGCAGTGCTAGTGGGACTCCCGTCAATGAGCAGTTCTTC
cdr3_aa: CSASGTPVNEQFF

clone_size: NA
d_call: NA
v_call: TRBV19
j_call: TRBJ2-5
cdr3_nt: TGTGCCAGTAGTATAGGAGGAGGGCAAGAGACCCAGTACTTC
cdr3_aa: CASSIGGGQETQYF

clone_size: NA
d_call: NA
v_call: TRBV19
j_call: TRBJ1-2
cdr3_nt: TGTGCCAGTAGTGACAGGAGGCATGGCTACACCTTC
cdr3_aa: CASSDRRHGYTF

clone_size: NA
d_call: NA
v_call: TRBV10-3
j_call: TRBJ1-5
cdr3_nt: TGTGCCATATCAAGACAGGATCGTCAGCCCCAGCATTTT
cdr3_aa: CAISRQDRQPQHF

clone_size: NA
d_call: NA
v_call: TRBV28
j_call: TRBJ2-5
cdr3_nt: TGTGCCAGCAGTTTATTGGACAGCCCTCAAGAGACCCAGTACTTC
cdr3_aa: CASSLLDSPQETQYF

clone_size: NA
d_call: TRBD2
v_call: TRBV7-4
j_call: TRBJ2-3
cdr3_nt: TGTGCCAGCAGCTCCGGACTAGCGGTTAGTCATGTAGATACGCAGTATTTT
cdr3_aa: CASSSGLAVSHVDTQYF

clone_size: NA
d_call: NA
v_call: TRBV2
j_call: TRBJ2-2
cdr3_nt: TGTGCCAGCAGTGAAGGAGGGACCGGGGAGCTGTTTTTT
cdr3_aa: CASSEGGTGELFF

clone_size: once
d_call: NA
v_call: TRBV5-5
j_call: TRBJ1-4
cdr3_nt: TGTGCCAGCAGCTCCTTTTATGAAAAACTGTTTTTT
cdr3_aa: CASSSFYEKLFF

clone_size: NA
d_call: TRBD1
v_call: TRBV15
j_call: TRBJ2-2
cdr3_nt: TGTGCCACCAGCAGACGACAGGGGGGCAACACCGGGGAGCTGTTTTTT
cdr3_aa: CATSRRQGGNTGELFF

clone_size: NA
d_call: NA
v_call: TRBV7-9
j_call: TRBJ1-4
cdr3_nt: TGTGCCAGCAGCTTACCACTCTGGAGCGAAAAACTGTTTTTT
cdr3_aa: CASSLPLWSEKLFF

clone_size: NA
d_call: TRBD2
v_call: TRBV6-5
j_call: TRBJ2-7
cdr3_nt: TGTGCCAGCAGTTACGGAGGGAGGGCCGACTACGAGCAGTACTTC
cdr3_aa: CASSYGGRADYEQYF

clone_size: few
d_call: NA
v_call: TRBV2
j_call: TRBJ1-6
cdr3_nt: TGTGCCAGCAGTGAAAGATCGGGCCTAGGGGGTTCACCCCTCCACTTT
cdr3_aa: CASSERSGLGGSPLHF